Included here is one TCR beta chain sequence, with context. The data originate from a study of shared clonotypes between healthy human individuals. Study details: For every donor, three CD4 naive, three CD4 memory, two CD8 naive and one CD8 memory plates were used.

Germline lookup yields CDR1 SGHNT and CDR2 YYREEE (reference sequence). V shed 4 bases, J shed 6 bases, and the junction held 13 bases outside the gene matches. The CDR3 runs to 17 residues. Caucasian adults residing in Nashville, Tennessee made up all the donors. This table comes from immunoSEQ multiplex PCR, and its TCRdb copy is limited to in-frame clones, with some not included. The sample has around 2.1 million clones, approximately 94% seen once. The receptor was isolated from a man aged 18 to 30 in good health. The chain carries TRBV5-4 and TRBJ2-7; 13 nucleotides agree with TRBD2. Sample: naive CD4+ T cells sorted from blood. Regarding subset: CD45RA+ positively selected. The CDR3 reads CASSDGLAGAIRGEQYF. CDR3 sequence (DNA): TGTGCCAGCAGCGACGGACTAGCGGGAGCAATCAGAGGCGAGCAGTACTTC.